One and the same sample provided the 19 T cell receptor beta chains below, sequenced in a study of PD-L1 blockade in urothelial cancer (dated 2017 in TCRdb). The library was made by the immunoSEQ multiplex PCR assay. TCRdb stores this immuneACCESS table with in-frame sequences only. Part of the clones is absent; in the studies checked, under half of the shortfall reflects unresolved V genes, and no reason is known for the rest. For this sample the table gives about 51,000 clones, of which around 87% were detected only once. Roughly 17% of the sample goes to the ten largest clones. Sequenced here: PBMCs, sampled around atezolizumab (anti-PD-L1) treatment. All receptors come from a man aged 55 to 70 with urothelial cancer.

The chain combines TRBV4-1 with TRBJ2-3, with TRBD1 as a possible D gene (5 bases). CDR1 MGHRA and CDR2 YSYEKL come from the germline V gene. Trimming pared 3 bases from V and 6 bases from J, leaving 13 bases between. This CDR3 region has 14 residues. The CDR3 sequence is CASSQSDSTDTQYF. The CDR3, as DNA: TGCGCCAGCAGCCAGAGCGACAGTACTGATACGCAGTATTTT.

The chain joins TRBV13 to TRBJ1-1, with 7 bases aligning to TRBD1. Germline V gene data show CDR1 as PRHDT and CDR2 as FYEKMQ (reference sequence). The CDR3 runs 15 residues. Germline trimming cut 0 bases from V and 2 bases from J; bases unmatched to any gene: 3. The CDR3 DNA reads TGTGCCAGCAGCTTAGGGGACAGGAGAAACACTGAAGCTTTCTTT. It specifies CASSLGDRRNTEAFF.

The V and J genes are TRBV9 and TRBJ1-1; D perhaps matches TRBD1 (6 bases). The germline gives CDR1 SGDLS, CDR2 YYNGEE. The CDR3 has 13 amino acids. V was clipped by 3 bases and J by 11 bases, with 17 bases between them. In nucleotides, the CDR3 is TGTGCCAGCAGCGCTTCAGGGGCCCCTGGGGCTTTCTTT. It codes for CASSASGAPGAFF.

This chain uses TRBV7-3 with TRBJ2-5; 11 nucleotides match TRBD1. Germline lookup yields CDR1 SGHTA and CDR2 FQGTGA. V was clipped by 5 bases and J by 5 bases; unmatched bases: 4. This CDR3 is built from 14 residues. CDR3 DNA sequence: TGTGCCAGCAGCAGGACAGGGGGCCGGGAGACCCAGTACTTC. Protein sequence: CASSRTGGRETQYF.

The chain couples TRBV7-9 to TRBJ1-2; D call uncertain. This CDR3 region has 16 residues. The V gene's germline CDR1 is SEHNR and CDR2 FQNEAQ (reference sequence). V gave up 4 bases and J gave up 5 bases, with 20 bases separating them. The CDR3: CASSSLPRPGVYGYTF. The CDR3 coding sequence is TGTGCCAGCAGCTCCCTCCCCCGGCCAGGTGTTTATGGCTACACCTTC.

The genes are TRBV25-1 and TRBJ1-2, with 10 bases that match TRBD1. CDR1 and CDR2 (germline): MGHDK, SYGVNS. With V trimmed by 4 bases and J by 8 bases, 13 bases remained unmatched. CDR3 length: 16 amino acids. The CDR3 sequence is CASSAWTGGSLGGYTF. The CDR3 nucleotides are TGTGCCAGCAGTGCCTGGACAGGGGGTTCTTTGGGAGGCTACACCTTC.

The V and J genes are TRBV7-7 and TRBJ2-7, with 10 bases aligning to TRBD1. Germline lookup yields CDR1 SSHAT and CDR2 FNYEAQ (reference sequence). There are 14 residues in the CDR3. CDR3 region: CATYGTGDTYEQYF. The DNA for the CDR3 is TGTGCTACTTACGGGACAGGGGACACCTACGAGCAGTACTTC.

This clone was detected a few times. This chain uses TRBV30 with TRBJ1-6; 7 bases agree with TRBD1. The CDR3 runs 14 residues. Germline V gives CDR1 GTSNPN, CDR2 SVGIG (reference sequence). The V segment lost 4 bases and the J segment 7 bases; nucleotides outside the gene matches: 7. DNA for the CDR3: TGTGCCTGGACGACCGGGACAGTAAATTCACCCCTCCACTTT. It translates to CAWTTGTVNSPLHF.

The genes are TRBV2 and TRBJ2-5; D gene unclear. Trimming removed 1 base from V and 5 bases from J, with 11 bases in between. The germline V gene has CDR1 SNHLY and CDR2 FYNNEI. The CDR3 length is 14 residues. DNA for the CDR3: TGTGCCAGCAGTGAAGGGAGCCTAGGCGAGACCCAGTACTTC. Its translation is CASSEGSLGETQYF. Supplemented by reference TRBV2 and TRBJ2-5, the full variable domain reads EPEVTQTPSHQVTQMGQEVILRCVPISNHLYFYWYRQILGQKVEFLVSFYNNEISEKSEIFDDQFSVERPDGSNFTLKIRSTKLEDSAMYFCASSEGSLGETQYFGPGTRLLVL.

V usage is TRBV6-5 and J usage is TRBJ2-7; the match to TRBD2 covers 10 bases. V shed 0 bases, J shed 6 bases, and the junction held 5 bases outside the gene matches. Germline-derived CDR1 and CDR2 are MNHEY and SVGAGI. CDR3 length: 15 residues. In nucleotides, the CDR3 is TGTGCCAGCAGTTACTCGGCTAGCGGGAGAGGCGAGCAGTACTTC. Its protein product is CASSYSASGRGEQYF.

The chain combines TRBV7-2 with TRBJ1-4, with a tentative D call TRBD1 (5 bases). This CDR3 has 12 residues. Germline CDR1 reads SGHTA; CDR2 reads FQGNSA. V was trimmed by 5 bases and J by 13 bases, leaving 14 bases between them. The chain's CDR3 is CASSPNAGGLFF. The CDR3 DNA follows: TGTGCCAGCAGCCCCAACGCCGGGGGACTGTTTTTT.

The V call is TRBV12-5, the J call TRBJ1-1; D uncertain. V was pared by 7 bases and J by 1 base, with 16 bases between. CDR1 and CDR2 (germline): LGHNT, FRNRAP. The CDR3 totals 15 residues. This CDR3 is CASARLLGRNTEAFF. The CDR3 coding sequence is TGTGCTAGTGCCAGACTCCTAGGCCGGAACACTGAAGCTTTCTTT.

The gene calls are TRBV4-1 and TRBJ1-5; possible D gene TRBD1, 6 bases. In germline, CDR1 is MGHRA, CDR2 YSYEKL. The V end was cut by 3 bases, the J end by 5 bases, with 20 bases between. This CDR3 spans 17 amino acids. The CDR3: CASSQDSAGKVDQPQHF. The CDR3 DNA reads TGCGCCAGCAGCCAGGACAGTGCAGGGAAGGTCGATCAGCCCCAGCATTTT.

V is TRBV19 and J is TRBJ2-7; D possibly corresponds to TRBD2 (6 bases). Trimming cost V 9 bases and J 1 base, with 19 bases left between them. Germline CDR1 reads LNHDA; CDR2 reads SQIVND (reference sequence). The CDR3 is made up of 15 amino acids. CDR3 DNA: TGTGCCAGACCACCGGGACTGAACTTTTCCTACGAGCAGTACTTC. Its translation is CARPPGLNFSYEQYF.

This clone was detected once. V is TRBV9 and J is TRBJ1-5; D unclear. This CDR3 comprises 15 residues. Trimming cost V 4 bases and J 0 bases, with 11 bases left between them. The germline CDR1 and CDR2 sequences are SGDLS and YYNGEE. CDR3 nucleotides: TGTGCCAGCAGCTGTAGGAGGAATAGCAATCAGCCCCAGCATTTT. This encodes CASSCRRNSNQPQHF. Full variable domain (rest looked up from reference TRBV9 and TRBJ1-5): DSGVTQTPKHLITATGQRVTLRCSPRSGDLSVYWYQQSLDQGLQFLIQYYNGEERAKGNILERFSAQQFPDLHSELNLSSLELGDSALYFCASSCRRNSNQPQHFGDGTRLSIL.

The CDR3: CAAQAGQGAACFF. The CDR3 nucleotides read TGTGCCGCGCAAGCGGGACAGGGGGCGGCATGTTTCTTC. V is TRBV10-3 and J is TRBJ2-1, with TRBD1 matching over 12 bases. Unmatched junction bases numbered 15, after V lost 11 bases and J lost 16 bases. The CDR3 has 13 residues. The germline gives CDR1 ENHRY, CDR2 SYGVKD.

The genes are TRBV27 and TRBJ2-3, with 8 bases identical to TRBD2. The CDR3 length is 17 residues. V was clipped by 5 bases and J by 1 base; unmatched bases: 11. Germline CDR1 MNHEY, CDR2 SMNVEV (reference sequence). The CDR3 DNA reads TGTGCCAGCAGTCTTCGGGGGGGCCGGGTGGGCACAGATACGCAGTATTTT. Protein product: CASSLRGGRVGTDTQYF.

This CDR3 is CASSSRGWQDGYTF. Here the CDR3 DNA reads TGTGCCAGCAGCTCCAGGGGTTGGCAAGATGGCTACACCTTC. The chain couples TRBV7-2 to TRBJ1-2; TRBD1 is a possible D gene (6 bases). The CDR3 extends over 14 amino acids. Germline CDR1 SGHTA, CDR2 FQGNSA. The germline V and J ends were trimmed by 4 bases and 6 bases, with 15 bases remaining between them.

V and J are TRBV4-1 and TRBJ1-1; D is unclear. The CDR3 extends over 15 amino acids. Germline CDR1 reads MGHRA; CDR2 reads YSYEKL. V was trimmed by 1 base and J by 3 bases, leaving 12 bases between them. The CDR3, as DNA: TGCGCCAGCAGCCAAGCGGGTTTAGCGGACACTGAAGCTTTCTTT. Translating it yields CASSQAGLADTEAFF.